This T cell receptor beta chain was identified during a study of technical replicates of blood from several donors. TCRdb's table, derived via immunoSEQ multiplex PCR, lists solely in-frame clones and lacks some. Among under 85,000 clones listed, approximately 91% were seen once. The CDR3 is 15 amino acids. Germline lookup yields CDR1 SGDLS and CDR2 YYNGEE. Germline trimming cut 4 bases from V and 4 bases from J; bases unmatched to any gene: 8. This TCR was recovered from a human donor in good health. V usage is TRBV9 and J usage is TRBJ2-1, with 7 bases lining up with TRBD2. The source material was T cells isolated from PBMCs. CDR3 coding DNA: TGTGCCAGCAGCCAATCCGGACTAGTTTACAATGAGCAGTTCTTC. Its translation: CASSQSGLVYNEQFF.